This T cell receptor (beta chain) was sequenced during a study of cytomegalovirus exposure and HLA in healthy donors. Findings and limits, study-wide: Association with HLA alleles at 0.05 false discovery rate was found for 15,000 to 20,000 TCR beta sequences in a later analysis. Immune exposure information available was restricted to CMV serostatus. The authors later found TCR association rates varying by HLA locus, with DRB1 most and HLA-C fewest. A previous analysis found most TCR beta V segments productive roughly 87% or roughly 30% of the time.

Amplification used 60 Vbeta primers and 13 Jbeta primers. Only in-frame clones appear in the TCRdb table, and some are missing; sequencing was by immunoSEQ multiplex PCR. Here the sample spans fewer than 200,000 clones, around 81% being singletons. Notes on this clone: Its antigen is not known.

After removal of 4 bases from V and 0 bases from J, the junction contained 4 bases not matched to a gene. This CDR3 contains 16 residues. In germline, CDR1 is SQVTM, CDR2 ANQGSEA. The source is a woman in her twenties or thirties in good health and CMV-seronegative. The sequenced sample was PBMCs. The chain links TRBV29-1 to TRBJ2-6; 9 bases agree with TRBD1. CDR3 sequence: CSVGTGAPSGANVLTF. The CDR3 region has the DNA TGCAGCGTTGGGACAGGGGCCCCCTCTGGGGCCAACGTCCTGACTTTC. Full variable domain (remainder filled in from reference TRBV29-1 and TRBJ2-6): SAVISQKPSRDICQRGTSLTIQCQVDSQVTMMFWYRQQPGQSLTLIATANQGSEATYESGFVIDKFPISRPNLTFSTLTVSNMSPEDSSIYLCSVGTGAPSGANVLTFGAGSRLTVL.